What follows are 5 T cell receptor beta chains derived from one specimen sequenced in a study of blood T cell repertoires in COVID-19. Clones were read by immunoSEQ multiplex PCR, and TCRdb kept only the in-frame ones, dropping some. The sample shows around 190,000 clones, 75% to 90% of them seen only once. Sequencing used peripheral blood. These receptors came from a man between 60 and 75 years old with acute or convalescent COVID-19.

This clone came up many times. The chain combines TRBV27 with TRBJ2-7; TRBD2 matches at 8 bases. In germline, CDR1 is MNHEY, CDR2 SMNVEV (reference sequence). The CDR3 is 15 residues long. V was pared by 10 bases and J by 0 bases, with 11 bases of the junction left unmatched. For the CDR3, the DNA is TGTGCCACCTCCCCGGGGGGGGATAGCTCCTACGAGCAGTACTTC. Its protein product is CATSPGGDSSYEQYF.

The CDR3 DNA reads as TGTGCCAGCAGCCAAGATGGCCGTAGCGGAGTCAAAGCTTTCTTT. It yields the protein CASSQDGRSGVKAFF. The chain combines TRBV3-1 (or the pseudogene TRBV3-2) with TRBJ1-1; D remains ambiguous. This CDR3 is built from 15 residues. Germline CDR1 and CDR2: LGHDT and YNNKEL (reference sequence). The V end lost 0 bases, the J end lost 9 bases, and 17 bases lay between the germline ends.

V is TRBV30 and J is TRBJ1-5, with D perhaps matching TRBD1 (6 bases). The CDR3 totals 14 residues. Trimming stripped 1 base from V and 4 bases from J, with 11 bases between. Germline-derived CDR1 and CDR2 are GTSNPN and SVGIG (reference sequence). The CDR3: CAWSGGLGNQPQHF. As DNA, the CDR3 is TGTGCCTGGAGTGGGGGGCTAGGGAATCAGCCCCAGCATTTT.

The chain combines TRBV27 with TRBJ1-4; no firm D call. Germline V CDR1 and CDR2: MNHEY, SMNVEV (reference sequence). Trimming cost V 3 bases and J 0 bases, with 8 bases left between them. CDR3 length: 15 residues. CDR3 protein: CASSFRTATNEKLFF. The DNA for the CDR3 is TGTGCCAGCAGTTTCCGAACAGCAACTAATGAAAAACTGTTTTTT.

The rearrangement links TRBV29-1 to TRBJ1-4; 7 nucleotides agree with TRBD1. The V segment lost 6 bases and the J segment 8 bases; nucleotides outside the gene matches: 9. Germline V gene lookup returns CDR1 SQVTM and CDR2 ANQGSEA. The CDR3 runs to 13 residues. CDR3 in amino acids: CSVKTGSQEKLFF. CDR3 bases: TGCAGCGTGAAGACAGGGTCGCAGGAAAAACTGTTTTTT.